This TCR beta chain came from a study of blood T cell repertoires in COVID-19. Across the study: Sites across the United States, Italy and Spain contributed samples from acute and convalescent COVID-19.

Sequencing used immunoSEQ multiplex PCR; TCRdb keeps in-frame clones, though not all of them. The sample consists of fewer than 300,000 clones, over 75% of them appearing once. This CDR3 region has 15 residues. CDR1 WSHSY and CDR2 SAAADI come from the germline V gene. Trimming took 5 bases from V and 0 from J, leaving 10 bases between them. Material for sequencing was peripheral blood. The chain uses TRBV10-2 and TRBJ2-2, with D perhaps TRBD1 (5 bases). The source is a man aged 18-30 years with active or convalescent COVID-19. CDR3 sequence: CASSTTAANTGELFF. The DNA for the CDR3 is TGCGCCAGCAGTACGACAGCCGCGAACACCGGGGAGCTGTTTTTT.